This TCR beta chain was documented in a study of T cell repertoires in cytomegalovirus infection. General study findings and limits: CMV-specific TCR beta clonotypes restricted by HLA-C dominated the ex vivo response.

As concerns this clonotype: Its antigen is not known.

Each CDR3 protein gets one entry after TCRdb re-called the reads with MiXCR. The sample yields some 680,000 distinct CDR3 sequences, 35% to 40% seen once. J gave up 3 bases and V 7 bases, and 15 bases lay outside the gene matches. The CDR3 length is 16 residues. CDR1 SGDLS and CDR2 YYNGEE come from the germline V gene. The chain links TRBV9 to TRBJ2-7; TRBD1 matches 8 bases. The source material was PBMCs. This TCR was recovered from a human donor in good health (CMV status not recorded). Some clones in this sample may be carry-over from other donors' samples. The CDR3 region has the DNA TGTGCCAGCCCGCCCCTCAATCCGGGACAGGACTACGAGCAGTACTTC. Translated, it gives CASPPLNPGQDYEQYF.